These T cell receptor beta chains were read from a single sample in a study of Ad26.COV2.S vaccination and SARS-CoV-2 variants. Clones were sequenced by immunoSEQ multiplex PCR, and TCRdb holds only the in-frame ones, with some missing. The sample contains some 370,000 clones, 83% of which appear only once. This material consisted of peripheral blood, taken in a trial of Ad26.COV2.S vaccine versus placebo. The source of these receptors is a person aged 18-65 years who received the Ad26.COV2.S COVID-19 vaccine or a placebo. Each CDR3 is given with its conserved first and last residue. D genes are given only for firm matches. Clone size is shown for a subset of rows, as once, few, many or a class of expanded clone.

clone size,V gene,D gene,J gene,CDR3 protein,CDR3 DNA
-,TRBV19,-,TRBJ2-2,CASSIGWNTGELFF,TGTGCCAGTAGTATCGGGTGGAACACCGGGGAGCTGTTTTTT
-,TRBV3-1/TRBV3-2,-,TRBJ1-5,CASSQGSSNQPQHF,TGTGCCAGCAGCCAAGGCAGTAGCAATCAGCCCCAGCATTTT
-,TRBV7-9,-,TRBJ2-5,CASSLHGQGETQYF,TGTGCCAGCAGCTTACACGGCCAGGGGGAGACCCAGTACTTC
-,TRBV5-4,-,TRBJ1-1,CASSAPGTPNTEAFF,TGTGCCAGCAGTGCTCCCGGGACACCGAACACTGAAGCTTTCTTT
-,TRBV15,TRBD2,TRBJ2-7,CATSRPSGSKYEQYF,TGTGCCACCAGCAGGCCTAGCGGGAGTAAGTACGAGCAGTACTTC
-,TRBV19,-,TRBJ1-3,CASSMRWQNTIYF,TGTGCCAGTAGTATGCGTTGGCAGAACACCATATATTTT
-,TRBV28,TRBD1,TRBJ1-2,CASSLAGGSYGYTF,TGTGCCAGCAGTTTAGCAGGGGGCAGCTATGGCTACACCTTC
-,TRBV4-2,-,TRBJ1-4,CASSQATNEKLFF,TGTGCCAGCAGCCAAGCAACTAATGAAAAACTGTTTTTT
few,TRBV7-9,-,TRBJ1-3,CASSPTISGNTIYF,TGTGCCAGCAGCCCCACAATTTCTGGAAACACCATATATTTT
once,TRBV5-1,TRBD2,TRBJ2-2,CASKSGGGPGELFF,TGCGCCAGCAAAAGCGGGGGAGGTCCCGGGGAGCTGTTTTTT
-,TRBV11-2,TRBD1,TRBJ2-3,CASSLKTGGTDTQYF,TGTGCCAGCAGCTTAAAAACAGGGGGCACAGATACGCAGTATTTT
-,TRBV6-5,-,TRBJ2-3,CASSYDTYTDTQYF,TGTGCCAGCAGTTATGACACTTACACAGATACGCAGTATTTT
-,TRBV12-3/TRBV12-4,-,TRBJ1-2,CASSQGAGYTF,TGTGCCAGCAGTCAGGGAGCGGGCTACACCTTC
-,TRBV7-2,-,TRBJ2-5,CASSLGPGETQYF,TGTGCCAGCAGCTTAGGTCCGGGGGAGACCCAGTACTTC
-,TRBV7-9,-,TRBJ1-2,CASSPALGYTF,TGTGCCAGCAGCCCCGCGCTTGGCTACACCTTC
few,TRBV7-2,TRBD2,TRBJ2-5,CASSLGLGGETQYF,TGTGCCAGCAGCTTGGGACTAGGCGGAGAGACCCAGTACTTC
once,TRBV19,TRBD1,TRBJ2-7,CASSMGSGGYEQYF,TGTGCCAGTAGTATGGGGTCAGGGGGCTACGAGCAGTACTTC
-,TRBV9,TRBD1,TRBJ2-3,CASSVVGIGDRGADTQYF,TGTGCCAGCAGCGTAGTAGGGATTGGGGACAGGGGGGCAGATACGCAGTATTTT
once,TRBV4-1,-,TRBJ1-2,CASSQEEGGYYGYTF,TGCGCCAGCAGCCAAGAGGAAGGGGGGTACTATGGCTACACCTTC
-,TRBV5-1,-,TRBJ2-5,CASSFGLGETQYF,TGCGCCAGCAGTTTCGGATTGGGAGAGACCCAGTACTTC
-,TRBV12-3/TRBV12-4,-,TRBJ2-7,CASSPDSSFEQYF,TGTGCCAGCAGTCCTGATAGCAGCTTCGAGCAGTACTTC
-,TRBV7-2,-,TRBJ1-2,CASSPGGVYGYTF,TGTGCCAGCAGCCCGGGGGGCGTCTATGGCTACACCTTC
-,TRBV19,TRBD1,TRBJ1-5,CASGTTGAHSQPQHF,TGTGCCAGTGGCACTACAGGGGCCCATTCCCAGCCCCAGCATTTT
-,TRBV4-3,TRBD1,TRBJ2-5,CASSQDVPWGRAGGQTQYF,TGCGCCAGCAGCCAAGATGTGCCATGGGGGCGGGCAGGGGGACAGACCCAGTACTTC
-,TRBV7-9,-,TRBJ1-2,CASSLDRQGLANYGYTF,TGTGCCAGCAGCTTAGATCGCCAGGGCTTAGCTAACTATGGCTACACCTTC
-,TRBV5-1,-,TRBJ1-1,CASSRTVAATEAFF,TGCGCCAGCAGCAGGACAGTTGCGGCCACTGAAGCTTTCTTT
-,TRBV3-1/TRBV3-2,-,TRBJ2-7,CASSQAPSYEQYF,TGTGCCAGCAGCCAAGCCCCCTCCTACGAGCAGTACTTC
-,TRBV28,-,TRBJ1-5,CASSRYGAVNQPQHF,TGTGCCAGCAGTAGGTACGGTGCGGTTAATCAGCCCCAGCATTTT
-,TRBV3-1/TRBV3-2,-,TRBJ2-7,CASSHLATPRWSYEQYF,TGTGCCAGCAGCCATCTGGCGACCCCCAGGTGGTCCTACGAGCAGTACTTC
-,TRBV24-1,-,TRBJ2-7,CATSDDSYEQYF,TGTGCCACCAGTGATGACAGCTACGAGCAGTACTTC
-,TRBV7-9,TRBD1,TRBJ1-6,CASRPDRGGSPLHF,TGTGCCAGCAGACCCGACAGGGGAGGATCACCCCTCCACTTT
few,TRBV6-5,-,TRBJ1-2,CASSYGSSYGQGYTF,TGTGCCAGCAGTTACGGTTCGTCTTACGGACAAGGCTACACCTTC
-,TRBV5-1,TRBD2,TRBJ2-1,CASSLELAGEWAGYNEQFF,TGCGCCAGCAGCTTGGAACTAGCGGGAGAGTGGGCTGGTTACAATGAGCAGTTCTTC